One TCR beta chain is described in this entry. Antigen unknown. Primers: 60 Vbeta forward and 13 Jbeta reverse. Sequencing was performed with immunoSEQ multiplex PCR; in TCRdb, only in-frame clones are kept and a portion is missing. Of 100,000 or so clones in the sample, around 57% were seen once. Germline CDR1 GTSNPN, CDR2 SVGIG (reference sequence). The CDR3 runs to 15 residues. The V gene end was trimmed by 1 base and the J gene end by 5 bases; junction bases not matched to a gene: 9. The sample is drawn from a study of cytomegalovirus exposure and HLA in healthy donors. This donor lacks a recorded CMV serostatus. Study-level points and caveats: The authors later linked a missense DCLRE1C variant to TCR beta V- and J-gene trimming. Later, TCR association rates were found to vary by HLA locus, highest for DRB1 and lowest for HLA-C.

V usage is TRBV30 and J usage is TRBJ2-5; 8 positions match TRBD1. This TCR came from a human donor in good health. The sample consisted of PBMCs. Here the CDR3 DNA reads TGTGCCTGGAGTGCCGGACAGGGTTTTCAGGAGACCCAGTACTTC. It encodes CAWSAGQGFQETQYF.